What follows describes a single T cell receptor (beta chain). The CDR3 covers 13 residues. Trimming left V 4 bases short and J 7 bases short, with 14 bases between. Germline-derived CDR1 and CDR2 are MNHNS and SASEGT. Preparing the TCRbeta library involved the use of unique molecular identifiers. TCRdb reanalysed the PCR reads using MiXCR and keeps one entry per CDR3 protein. The sample yields around 680,000 distinct CDR3 sequences, roughly 15% seen once. The data were taken from a study of T-cell reconstitution after alpha-beta-depleted transplantation in children. The sequenced sample was PBMCs from the stem cell graft donor, obtained from the stem cell graft. V usage is TRBV6-1 and J usage is TRBJ2-7; no firm D call. The receptor comes from a human donor who donated a stem cell graft to a child with acute myeloid leukemia. CDR3 nucleotides: TGTGCCAGCAGTGGATCGCTTCTGTGGGAGCAGTACTTC. Amino acids: CASSGSLLWEQYF.